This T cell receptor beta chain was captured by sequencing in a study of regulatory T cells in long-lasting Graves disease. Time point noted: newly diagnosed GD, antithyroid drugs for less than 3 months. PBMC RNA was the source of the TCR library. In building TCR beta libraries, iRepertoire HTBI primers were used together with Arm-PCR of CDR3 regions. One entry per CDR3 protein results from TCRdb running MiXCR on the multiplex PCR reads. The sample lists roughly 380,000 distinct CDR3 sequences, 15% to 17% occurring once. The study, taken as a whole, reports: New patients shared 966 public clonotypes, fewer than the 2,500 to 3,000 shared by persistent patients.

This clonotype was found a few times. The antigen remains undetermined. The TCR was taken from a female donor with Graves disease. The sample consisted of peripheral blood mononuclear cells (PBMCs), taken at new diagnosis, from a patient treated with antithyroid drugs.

In DNA form, the CDR3 reads TGTGCCAGCTCACCGGGGACTAGCGAAAATGAGCAGTTCTTC. It is translated as CASSPGTSENEQFF. The chain is built from TRBV18 and TRBJ2-1; TRBD2 agrees at 10 bases. V lost 3 bases, J lost 7 bases, and 3 bases stayed unmatched. Germline loops: CDR1 KGHSH, CDR2 LQKENI. The CDR3 runs to 14 residues.